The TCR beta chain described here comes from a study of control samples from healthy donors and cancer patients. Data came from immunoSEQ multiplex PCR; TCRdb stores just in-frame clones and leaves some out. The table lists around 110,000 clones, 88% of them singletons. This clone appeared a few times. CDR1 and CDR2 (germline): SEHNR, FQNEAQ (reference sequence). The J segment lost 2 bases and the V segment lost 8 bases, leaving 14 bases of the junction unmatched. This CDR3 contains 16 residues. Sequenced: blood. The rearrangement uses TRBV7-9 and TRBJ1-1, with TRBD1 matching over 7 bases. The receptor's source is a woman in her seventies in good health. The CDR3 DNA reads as TGTGCCAGCTCCCCAGGGTCAGGGGGACCCAACACTGAAGCTTTCTTT. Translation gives CASSPGSGGPNTEAFF.